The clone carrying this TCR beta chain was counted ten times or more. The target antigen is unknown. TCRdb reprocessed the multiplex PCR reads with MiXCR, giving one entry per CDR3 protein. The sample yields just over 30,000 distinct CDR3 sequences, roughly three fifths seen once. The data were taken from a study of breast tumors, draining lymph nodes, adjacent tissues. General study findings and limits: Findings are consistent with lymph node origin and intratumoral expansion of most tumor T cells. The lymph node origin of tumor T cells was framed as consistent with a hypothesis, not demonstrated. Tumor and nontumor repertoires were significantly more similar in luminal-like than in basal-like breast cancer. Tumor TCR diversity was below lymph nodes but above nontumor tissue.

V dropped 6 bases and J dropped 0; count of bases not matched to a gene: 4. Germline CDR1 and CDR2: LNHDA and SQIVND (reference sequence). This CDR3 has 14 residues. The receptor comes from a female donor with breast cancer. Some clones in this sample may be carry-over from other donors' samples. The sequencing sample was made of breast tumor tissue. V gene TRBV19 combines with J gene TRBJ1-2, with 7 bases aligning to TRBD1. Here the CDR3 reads CASSDRVPNYGYTF. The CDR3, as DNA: TGTGCCAGTAGCGACAGGGTTCCTAACTATGGCTACACCTTC.